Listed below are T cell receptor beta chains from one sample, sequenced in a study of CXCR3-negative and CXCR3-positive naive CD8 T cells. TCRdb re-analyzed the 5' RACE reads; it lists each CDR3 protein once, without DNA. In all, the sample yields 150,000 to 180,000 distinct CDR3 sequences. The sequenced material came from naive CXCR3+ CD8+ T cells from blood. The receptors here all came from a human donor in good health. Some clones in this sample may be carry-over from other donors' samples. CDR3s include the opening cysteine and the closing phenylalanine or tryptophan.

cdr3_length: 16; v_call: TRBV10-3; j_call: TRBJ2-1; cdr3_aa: CAISGPGTERYNEQFF
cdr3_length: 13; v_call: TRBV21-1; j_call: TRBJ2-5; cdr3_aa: CAAWKPYQETQYF
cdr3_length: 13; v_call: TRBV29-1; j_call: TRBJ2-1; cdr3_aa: CSVEERMGDEQFF
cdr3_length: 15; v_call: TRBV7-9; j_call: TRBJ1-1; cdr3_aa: CASIVSTAYFTEAFF
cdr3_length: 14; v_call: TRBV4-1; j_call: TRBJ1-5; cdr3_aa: CASSPRERSWPQHF
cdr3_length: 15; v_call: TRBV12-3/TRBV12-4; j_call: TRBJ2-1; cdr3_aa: CASVWEISGGYEQFF
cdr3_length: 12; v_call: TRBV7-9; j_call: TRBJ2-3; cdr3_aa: CASSLVSDTQYF
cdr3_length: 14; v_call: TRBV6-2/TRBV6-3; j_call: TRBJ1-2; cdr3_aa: CASSYPTGGYGYTF
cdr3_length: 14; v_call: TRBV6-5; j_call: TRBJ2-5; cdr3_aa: CASNDPDSEETQYF
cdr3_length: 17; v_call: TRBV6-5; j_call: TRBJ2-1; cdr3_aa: CASSSPIAGVSYNEQFF
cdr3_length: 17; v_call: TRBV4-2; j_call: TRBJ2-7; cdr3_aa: CASSQDASGRVSNEQYF
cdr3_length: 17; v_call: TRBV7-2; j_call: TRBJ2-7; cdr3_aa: CASSLASGDPAFYEQYF
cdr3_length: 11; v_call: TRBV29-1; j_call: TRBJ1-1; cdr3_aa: CSVDSNTEAFF
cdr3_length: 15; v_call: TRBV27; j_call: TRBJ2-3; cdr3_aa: CASSNQEIGTDTQYF
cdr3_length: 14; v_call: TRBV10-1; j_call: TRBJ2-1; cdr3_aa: CASSEDGTYNEQFF
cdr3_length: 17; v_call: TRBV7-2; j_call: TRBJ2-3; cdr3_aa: CASSFMPAGGSTDTQYF
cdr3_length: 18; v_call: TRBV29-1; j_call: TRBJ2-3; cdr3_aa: CSVEDLQLAGGRTDTQYF
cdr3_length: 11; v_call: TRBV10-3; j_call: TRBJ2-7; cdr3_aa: CAISESGEQYF
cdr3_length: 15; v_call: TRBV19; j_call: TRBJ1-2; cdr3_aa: CASLYSTGGNYGYTF
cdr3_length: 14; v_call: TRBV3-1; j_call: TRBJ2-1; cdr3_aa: CASSQDPRDNEQFF
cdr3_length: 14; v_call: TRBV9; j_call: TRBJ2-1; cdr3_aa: CASTLHWGTNEQFF
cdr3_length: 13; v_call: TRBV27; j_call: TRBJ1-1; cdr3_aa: CASSGQLFTEAFF
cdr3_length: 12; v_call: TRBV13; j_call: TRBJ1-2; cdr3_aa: CATTRGEGGYTF
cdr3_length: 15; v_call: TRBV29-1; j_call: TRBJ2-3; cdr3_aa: CSAFPGKIPTDTQYF
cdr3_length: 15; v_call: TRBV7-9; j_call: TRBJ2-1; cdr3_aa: CASSHPGGAYNEQFF
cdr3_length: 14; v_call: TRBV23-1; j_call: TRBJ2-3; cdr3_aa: CASSQDRNTDTQYF
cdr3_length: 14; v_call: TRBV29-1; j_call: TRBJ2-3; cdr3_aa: CSVPPSGGPDTQYF
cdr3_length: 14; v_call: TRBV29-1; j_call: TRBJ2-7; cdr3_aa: CSVEGGEGWYEQYF
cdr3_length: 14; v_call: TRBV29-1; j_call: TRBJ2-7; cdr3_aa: CSVTPGQGLGEQYF
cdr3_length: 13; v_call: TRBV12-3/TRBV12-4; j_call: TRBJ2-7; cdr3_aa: CASSSGLSYENYF
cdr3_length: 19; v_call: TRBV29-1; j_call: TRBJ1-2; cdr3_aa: CSVDLPPTASSLANYGYTF
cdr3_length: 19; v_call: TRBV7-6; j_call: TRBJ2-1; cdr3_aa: CASSLELAGALSSYNEQFF
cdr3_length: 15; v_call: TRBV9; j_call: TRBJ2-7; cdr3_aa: CASSATGGQSDEQYF
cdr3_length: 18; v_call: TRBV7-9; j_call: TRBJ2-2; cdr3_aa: CASSLPAAGGPNTGELFF
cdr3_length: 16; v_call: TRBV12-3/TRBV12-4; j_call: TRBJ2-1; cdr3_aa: CASSLERLAGYNEQFF
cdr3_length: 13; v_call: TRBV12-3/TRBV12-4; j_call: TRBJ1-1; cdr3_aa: CASSRDREFEAFF
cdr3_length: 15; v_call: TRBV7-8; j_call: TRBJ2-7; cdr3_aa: CASSLSTSRVYEQYF
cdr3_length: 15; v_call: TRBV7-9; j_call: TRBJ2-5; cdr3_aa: CASSFLGAGSETQYF
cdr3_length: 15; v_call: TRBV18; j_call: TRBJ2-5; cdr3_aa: CASSPGHGGIETQYF
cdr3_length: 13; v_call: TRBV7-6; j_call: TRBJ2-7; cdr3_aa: CASSLETLDEQYF
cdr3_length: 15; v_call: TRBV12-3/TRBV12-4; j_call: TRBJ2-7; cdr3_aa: CASTKDRVTVYEQYF
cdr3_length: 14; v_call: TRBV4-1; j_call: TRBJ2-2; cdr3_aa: CASSQAGSVGELFF
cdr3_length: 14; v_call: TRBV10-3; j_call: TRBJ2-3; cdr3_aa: CAISRTENATPQYF
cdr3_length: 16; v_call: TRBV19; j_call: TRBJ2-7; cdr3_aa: CASTISHRDTSYEQYF
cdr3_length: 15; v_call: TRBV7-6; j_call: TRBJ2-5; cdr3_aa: CASSLERAVQETQYF
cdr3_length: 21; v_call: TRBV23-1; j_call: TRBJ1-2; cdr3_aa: CASSQPTLDSFLNLTNYGYTF
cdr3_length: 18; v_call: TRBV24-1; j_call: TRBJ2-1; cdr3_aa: CATSDFPHKTGRYNEQFF
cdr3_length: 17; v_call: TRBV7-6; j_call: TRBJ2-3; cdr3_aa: CASSLVGLAGLTDTQYF
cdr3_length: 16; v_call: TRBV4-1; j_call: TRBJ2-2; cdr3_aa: CASSQGLAANTGELFF
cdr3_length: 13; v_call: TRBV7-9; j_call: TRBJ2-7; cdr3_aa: CASSVPLGNEQYF
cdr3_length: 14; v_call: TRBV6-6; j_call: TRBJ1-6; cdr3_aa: CASNDLLYNSPLHF
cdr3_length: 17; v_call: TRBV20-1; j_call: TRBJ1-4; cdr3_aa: CSARVGKIREEEEKLFF
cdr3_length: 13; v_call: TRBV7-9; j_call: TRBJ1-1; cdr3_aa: CASSPRGMSEAFF
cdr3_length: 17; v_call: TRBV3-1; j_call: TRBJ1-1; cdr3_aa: CASSQSPTARLNTEAFF
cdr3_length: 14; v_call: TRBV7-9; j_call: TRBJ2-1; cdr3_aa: CASSPRDRDDEQFF
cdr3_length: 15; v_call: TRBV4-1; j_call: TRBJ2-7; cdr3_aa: CASSPPGLGVFEQYF
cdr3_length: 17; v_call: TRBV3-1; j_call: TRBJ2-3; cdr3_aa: CASSQDLSEASTDTQYF
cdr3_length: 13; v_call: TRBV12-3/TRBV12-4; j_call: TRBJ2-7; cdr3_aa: CSSSPPDAYEQYF